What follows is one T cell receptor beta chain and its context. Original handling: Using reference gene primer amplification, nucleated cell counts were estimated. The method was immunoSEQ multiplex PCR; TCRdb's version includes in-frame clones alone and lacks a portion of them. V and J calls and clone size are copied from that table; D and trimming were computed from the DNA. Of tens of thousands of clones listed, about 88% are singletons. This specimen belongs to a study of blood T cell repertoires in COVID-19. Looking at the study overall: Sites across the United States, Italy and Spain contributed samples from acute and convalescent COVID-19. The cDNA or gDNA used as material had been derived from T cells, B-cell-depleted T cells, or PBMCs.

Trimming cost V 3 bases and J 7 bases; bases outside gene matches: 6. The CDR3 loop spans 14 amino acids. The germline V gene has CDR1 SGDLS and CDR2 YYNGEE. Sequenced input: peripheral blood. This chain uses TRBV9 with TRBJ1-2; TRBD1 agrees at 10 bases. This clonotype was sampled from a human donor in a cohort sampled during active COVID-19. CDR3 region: CASSDPGQGVGYTF. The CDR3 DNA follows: TGTGCCAGCAGCGATCCCGGACAGGGGGTTGGCTACACCTTC. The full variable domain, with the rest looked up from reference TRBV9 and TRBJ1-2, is DSGVTQTPKHLITATGQRVTLRCSPRSGDLSVYWYQQSLDQGLQFLIQYYNGEERAKGNILERFSAQQFPDLHSELNLSSLELGDSALYFCASSDPGQGVGYTFGSGTRLTVV.